This T cell receptor beta chain derives from a study of beta chain features in type 1 diabetes. Study summary: Age, gender and cell yields were alike across patients and healthy donors.

Regarding this clone: Its antigen is still unknown.

Sequencing targeted expressed TCRB transcripts, as all isolated RNA had been reverse transcribed. It was found that naive, central memory and regulatory T cell samples averaged approximately 3.6 million reads. Libraries were prepared by immunoSEQ multiplex PCR; TCRdb keeps only in-frame clonotypes and omits some of them. The data hold about 120,000 clones, with around 16% observed a single time. Germline trimming cut 4 bases from V and 7 bases from J; bases unmatched to any gene: 1. The CDR3 has 13 amino acids. The germline CDR1 and CDR2 sequences are SEHNR and FQNEAQ (reference sequence). One heparinised blood draw, averaging about 120 mL, came from each donor. Study-wide findings and caveats: TCRB CDR3 length was moderately but significantly reduced in all four CD4+ subsets of Type 1 diabetes patients.

V is TRBV7-9 and J is TRBJ1-4; 9 positions match TRBD1. This TCR was sampled from a man younger than 35 with type 1 diabetes. Sequencing used central memory CD4+ T cells from blood. The CDR3 loop is CASSWTGVEKLFF. CDR3 nucleotide sequence: TGTGCCAGCAGCTGGACAGGGGTTGAAAAACTGTTTTTT.